One sample yielded the 31 T cell receptor beta chains listed below, sequenced in a study of blood T cell repertoires in COVID-19. Using immunoSEQ multiplex PCR, the repertoire was profiled, and TCRdb retains in-frame clones only, with some absent. Counted here are approximately 200,000 clones, approximately 87% occurring once; the ten biggest clones make up approximately 6.2%. The sequenced material came from peripheral blood. Receptors were obtained from a man aged 60-69 years who had recovered from COVID-19.

The V call is TRBV7-6, the J call TRBJ1-2; perhaps TRBD1 as D (5 bases). The CDR3 has 14 residues. V lost 5 bases and J lost 4, with 14 bases in between. Looked up from germline, CDR1 is SGHVS and CDR2 is FNYEAQ. CDR3 protein: CASSQQDSSYGYTF. CDR3 in DNA: TGTGCCAGCAGCCAACAAGACAGCTCCTATGGCTACACCTTC.

J is TRBJ2-1 and V is TRBV19; TRBD2 agrees at 10 bases. From germline, CDR1 is LNHDA and CDR2 SQIVND (reference sequence). V shed 0 bases and J 4 bases; nucleotides not matched to a gene: 3. CDR3 length equals 16 residues. CDR3 coding DNA: TGTGCCAGTAGTATAGATAGTAGCGGGGGGTACAATGAGCAGTTCTTC. It specifies CASSIDSSGGYNEQFF.

The chain carries TRBV7-6 and TRBJ2-7, with 11 bases aligning to TRBD2. CDR1 SGHVS and CDR2 FNYEAQ come from the germline V gene. Losses at the gene ends were 5 bases for V and 4 bases for J; bases not matched to a gene: 10. The CDR3 loop spans 16 amino acids. The CDR3: CASSLDPGTSGYEQYF. The CDR3 bases are TGTGCCAGCAGCCTTGACCCCGGGACTAGCGGATACGAGCAGTACTTC. The full variable domain, completed using reference TRBV7-6 and TRBJ2-7, is GAGVSQSPRYKVTKRGQDVALRCDPISGHVSLYWYRQALGQGPEFLTYFNYEAQQDKSGLPNDRFSAERPEGSISTLTIQRTEQRDSAMYRCASSLDPGTSGYEQYFGPGTRLTVT.

The V and J genes are TRBV7-3 and TRBJ1-5; TRBD1 is a possible D gene (5 bases). Trimming pared 1 base from V and 6 bases from J, leaving 13 bases between. This CDR3 spans 15 amino acids. Germline CDR1 is SGHTA and CDR2 is FQGTGA. The DNA of the CDR3 is TGTGCCAGCAGCTTAATGGCAGGGAACGGTCAGCCCCAGCATTTT. Its protein is CASSLMAGNGQPQHF.

This clone was recorded only once. V and J are TRBV3-1 (or the pseudogene TRBV3-2) and TRBJ1-5, with D tentatively TRBD1 (5 bases). The CDR3 loop spans 15 amino acids. The V end was cut by 2 bases, the J end by 6 bases, with 14 bases between. From germline, CDR1 is LGHDT and CDR2 YNNKEL (reference sequence). CDR3 sequence (DNA): TGTGCCAGCAGCCAAATGGGCCAGGGTGGTCAGCCCCAGCATTTT. As protein: CASSQMGQGGQPQHF.

Written as DNA, the CDR3 is TGTGCCAGCAGCTTAAGAGGATATCGACAGGGGGACACTGAAGCTTTCTTT. Amino acid sequence: CASSLRGYRQGDTEAFF. The V gene is TRBV7-8, the J gene TRBJ1-1; 9 bases line up with TRBD1. Germline trimming cut 2 bases from V and 3 bases from J; bases unmatched to any gene: 10. This CDR3 is 17 amino acids long. Germline lookup yields CDR1 SGHVS and CDR2 FQNEAQ.

The V gene is TRBV11-2, the J gene TRBJ2-7; 7 nucleotides align to TRBD1. Germline V lookup: CDR1 SGHAT, CDR2 FQNNGV. V shed 5 bases, J shed 4 bases, and the junction held 11 bases outside the gene matches. The CDR3 is 15 residues long. The CDR3 DNA follows: TGTGCCAGCAGCACGGTACGGGACAGATATTACGAGCAGTACTTC. The encoded protein is CASSTVRDRYYEQYF.

V gene TRBV7-2 combines with J gene TRBJ1-4; 7 bases line up with TRBD1. The ends lost 5 bases at V and 1 base at J; junction bases unmatched: 4. The V gene's germline CDR1 is SGHTA and CDR2 FQGNSA. The CDR3 runs 15 residues. The CDR3 DNA reads as TGTGCCAGCAGCAGGGGGCCGGGAACTAATGAAAAACTGTTTTTT. Its translation is CASSRGPGTNEKLFF.

This chain uses TRBV7-2 with TRBJ2-5; 7 bases map to TRBD2. Trimming at V came to 0 bases and at J to 1 base, leaving 2 bases not matched to a gene. CDR1 SGHTA and CDR2 FQGNSA come from the germline V gene. This CDR3 contains 15 residues. DNA of the CDR3: TGTGCCAGCAGCTTAGCGGGGGGGACCCAAGAGACCCAGTACTTC. Translated: CASSLAGGTQETQYF.

The rearrangement joins TRBV30 to TRBJ2-5, with 9 positions matching TRBD1. CDR1 is GTSNPN, CDR2 SVGIG, per germline (reference sequence). The CDR3 extends over 15 amino acids. J was trimmed by 5 bases and V by 7 bases; bases with no gene match: 14. CDR3 residues: CASLAPGQGWETQYF. CDR3 coding DNA: TGTGCCTCGCTAGCACCGGGACAGGGTTGGGAGACCCAGTACTTC.

The chain uses TRBV7-9 and TRBJ1-2, with 7 bases lining up with TRBD1. CDR3 length equals 13 residues. Germline V gene data show CDR1 as SEHNR and CDR2 as FQNEAQ (reference sequence). The J segment lost 5 bases and the V segment lost 3 bases, leaving 3 bases of the junction unmatched. CDR3 residues: CASSFQGEYGYTF. Written as DNA, the CDR3 is TGTGCCAGCAGCTTCCAGGGGGAATATGGCTACACCTTC.

The rearrangement links TRBV24-1 to TRBJ1-5, with TRBD1 as a possible D gene (6 bases). CDR1 is KGHDR, CDR2 SFDVKD, per germline. Trimming removed 3 bases from V and 4 bases from J, with 9 bases in between. CDR3 length: 14 amino acids. CDR3 coding DNA: TGTGCCACCAGTGATCAGGGGATTAATCAGCCCCAGCATTTT. Translation gives CATSDQGINQPQHF.

V gene TRBV9 combines with J gene TRBJ2-2, with D maybe TRBD1 (5 bases). Germline V gene sequence: CDR1 SGDLS, CDR2 YYNGEE. Deletions cut 0 bases from V and 4 bases from J, with 10 bases between. CDR3 length equals 15 residues. The chain's CDR3 is CASSVGTPFTGELFF. In DNA form, the CDR3 reads TGTGCCAGCAGCGTAGGGACACCTTTCACCGGGGAGCTGTTTTTT.

The CDR3 DNA reads TGCGCCAGCAGCTTAATGTCGGGACAGGGCTACGAGCAGTACTTC. Its translation: CASSLMSGQGYEQYF. This rearrangement joins TRBV5-1 to TRBJ2-7; 9 nucleotides agree with TRBD1. Germline values: CDR1 SGHRS, CDR2 YFSETQ. Unmatched junction bases numbered 6, after V lost 2 bases and J lost 3 bases. The CDR3 has 15 amino acids.

The rearrangement joins TRBV11-2 to TRBJ2-1; D not resolved. The germline V gene encodes CDR1 SGHAT and CDR2 FQNNGV. Trimming left V 2 bases short and J 5 bases short, with 10 bases between. CDR3 size: 14 residues. This CDR3 reads CASSLNNANNEQFF. CDR3 in DNA: TGTGCCAGCAGCTTAAATAACGCTAACAATGAGCAGTTCTTC. Variable domain in full (rest from reference TRBV11-2 and TRBJ2-1): EAGVAQSPRYKIIEKRQSVAFWCNPISGHATLYWYQQILGQGPKLLIQFQNNGVVDDSQLPKDRFSAERLKGVDSTLKIQPAKLEDSAVYLCASSLNNANNEQFFGPGTRLTVL.

The chain is built from TRBV28 and TRBJ2-5, with TRBD2 as a possible D gene (7 bases). The CDR3 is 15 amino acids. Between the trimmed V and J ends, which lost 3 bases and 2 bases, there was a span of 13 bases. CDR1 and CDR2 from the germline V gene are MDHEN and SYDVKM. Here the CDR3 reads CASSLGGGLQETQYF. The CDR3 region has the DNA TGTGCCAGCAGTTTGGGAGGGGGGCTACAAGAGACCCAGTACTTC. The full variable domain, its missing parts supplied by reference TRBV28 and TRBJ2-5, is DVKVTQSSRYLVKRTGEKVFLECVQDMDHENMFWYRQDPGLGLRLIYFSYDVKMKEKGDIPEGYSVSREKKERFSLILESASTNQTSMYLCASSLGGGLQETQYFGPGTRLLVL.

This chain links TRBV19 with TRBJ1-5, with 7 bases fitting TRBD1. Germline trimming cut 5 bases from V and 7 bases from J; bases unmatched to any gene: 5. The germline gives CDR1 LNHDA, CDR2 SQIVND (reference sequence). CDR3 length equals 13 residues. This CDR3 reads CASSGTVMQPQHF. CDR3 bases: TGTGCCAGTAGTGGGACAGTCATGCAGCCCCAGCATTTT. Based on the CDR3 plus reference TRBV19 and TRBJ1-5, the full variable domain is DGGITQSPKYLFRKEGQNVTLSCEQNLNHDAMYWYRQDPGQGLRLIYYSQIVNDFQKGDIAEGYSVSREKKESFPLTVTSAQKNPTAFYLCASSGTVMQPQHFGDGTRLSIL.

The chain has TRBV28 and TRBJ2-7, with 12 nucleotides matching TRBD2. The V and J ends lost 3 bases and 4 bases, in that order; junction bases with no gene match: 10. CDR1 and CDR2 (germline): MDHEN, SYDVKM. The CDR3 spans 17 residues. CDR3 in DNA: TGTGCCAGCAGTTTTGCCTTAGGGACTAGCGGGTATTACGAGCAGTACTTC. This translates into CASSFALGTSGYYEQYF.

This rearrangement joins TRBV5-1 to TRBJ1-2; 8 bases match TRBD1. V lost 4 bases and J lost 6; bases outside the gene matches: 11. CDR3 size: 15 residues. The germline CDR1 and CDR2 sequences are SGHRS and YFSETQ. CDR3 coding DNA: TGCGCCAGCAGCGACCAGGGGGCGAGTGGAAATGGCTACACCTTC. Encoded protein: CASSDQGASGNGYTF.

This chain connects TRBV7-3 to TRBJ1-2; the D gene is possibly TRBD1 (5 bases). This CDR3 is built from 13 residues. V lost 7 bases to trimming and J lost 5 bases, with 14 bases between them. Looked up from germline, CDR1 is SGHTA and CDR2 is FQGTGA. CDR3 sequence: CASTPAGGYGYTF. CDR3 in DNA: TGTGCCAGCACCCCGGCGGGGGGGTATGGCTACACCTTC.

Only a few counts were recorded for this clone. The chain combines TRBV3-1 (or the pseudogene TRBV3-2) with TRBJ1-6, with D perhaps matching TRBD1 (6 bases). This CDR3 spans 15 amino acids. V shed 0 bases and J shed 14 bases, with 17 bases lying between them. Per germline, CDR1 LGHDT and CDR2 YNNKEL (reference sequence). This chain's CDR3 is CASSQEMFGGATLHF. The CDR3, as DNA: TGTGCCAGCAGCCAAGAGATGTTTGGGGGGGCAACCCTCCACTTT.

The gene calls are TRBV6-5 and TRBJ2-5, with 12 nucleotides matching TRBD2. The germline V gene encodes CDR1 MNHEY and CDR2 SVGAGI. Losses at the gene ends were 2 bases for V and 5 bases for J; bases not matched to a gene: 3. The CDR3 consists of 15 residues. The CDR3 DNA reads TGTGCCAGCAGTTACCTGACTAGCGGGAGTGAGACCCAGTACTTC. As protein: CASSYLTSGSETQYF.

The genes are TRBV6-1 and TRBJ1-2; tentative D call: TRBD1 (5 bases). This CDR3 region has 15 residues. CDR1 and CDR2 (germline): MNHNS, SASEGT. V lost 1 base and J lost 3, with 12 bases in between. For the CDR3, the DNA is TGTGCCAGCAGTGAAGTTGACAGTTGGGACTATGGCTACACCTTC. Its translation is CASSEVDSWDYGYTF.

This chain links TRBV14 with TRBJ2-1; perhaps TRBD1 as D (6 bases). Germline CDR1 and CDR2: SGHDN and FVKESK. CDR3 length equals 12 residues. With 8 bases removed from V and 7 bases from J, the gap between germline ends came to 12 bases. CDR3 loop: CASRDMGNEQFF. CDR3 coding DNA: TGTGCCAGCCGGGACATGGGGAATGAGCAGTTCTTC.

J is TRBJ2-1 and V is TRBV7-8; 10 nucleotides agree with TRBD2. There are 16 residues in the CDR3. J lost 5 bases, V lost 1 base, and 5 bases had no gene match. From germline, CDR1 is SGHVS and CDR2 FQNEAQ. The CDR3, as DNA: TGTGCCAGCAGCTTAGGTCGTCTAGCGGGGGACAATGAGCAGTTCTTC. Encoded protein: CASSLGRLAGDNEQFF.

V is TRBV7-7 and J is TRBJ2-2, with a weak D call TRBD2 (5 bases). CDR1 and CDR2 from the germline V gene are SSHAT and FNYEAQ (reference sequence). Trimming cost V 5 bases and J 7 bases, with 17 bases left between them. The CDR3 contains 15 residues. Here the CDR3 reads CASSASSSLGGELFF. Written as DNA, the CDR3 is TGTGCCAGCAGCGCGAGTTCTAGCCTAGGCGGGGAGCTGTTTTTT.

The rearrangement uses TRBV9 and TRBJ1-2, with 8 nucleotides matching TRBD1. After removal of 4 bases from V and 6 bases from J, the junction contained 8 bases not matched to a gene. The CDR3 is 14 residues long. CDR1 and CDR2 (germline): SGDLS, YYNGEE. Here the CDR3 reads CASSPQDRGNGYTF. The CDR3 nucleotides read TGTGCCAGCAGCCCCCAAGACAGGGGTAATGGCTACACCTTC. Together with reference TRBV9 and TRBJ1-2, the CDR3 gives the full variable domain: DSGVTQTPKHLITATGQRVTLRCSPRSGDLSVYWYQQSLDQGLQFLIQYYNGEERAKGNILERFSAQQFPDLHSELNLSSLELGDSALYFCASSPQDRGNGYTFGSGTRLTVV.

This chain joins TRBV28 and TRBJ2-7; 9 positions agree with TRBD2. Germline V CDR1 and CDR2: MDHEN, SYDVKM. The CDR3 length is 14 residues. Losses at the gene ends were 5 bases for V and 4 bases for J; bases not matched to a gene: 6. This CDR3 is CASSILSGSYEQYF. The CDR3 DNA reads TGTGCCAGCAGTATCCTTAGCGGGAGTTACGAGCAGTACTTC.

This clone appeared a few times. The CDR3 loop is CAWVPLAGGDTGELFF. The CDR3 DNA follows: TGTGCCTGGGTACCCTTAGCGGGAGGGGACACCGGGGAGCTGTTTTTT. The chain has TRBV30 and TRBJ2-2, with 11 bases lining up with TRBD2. CDR3 length: 16 amino acids. The V gene's germline CDR1 is GTSNPN and CDR2 SVGIG (reference sequence). Unmatched junction bases numbered 8, after V lost 5 bases and J lost 3 bases.

V usage is TRBV5-1 and J usage is TRBJ1-6, with D hard to call. Germline V gene lookup returns CDR1 SGHRS and CDR2 YFSETQ. Trimming removed 0 bases at V and 5 bases at J, with 6 bases between. The CDR3 runs to 14 residues. The CDR3 region has the DNA TGCGCCAGCAGCTTGGTTCGGGATAATTCACCCCTCCACTTT. It yields the protein CASSLVRDNSPLHF.

J is TRBJ1-1 and V is TRBV29-1; no firm D call. The CDR3 loop spans 14 amino acids. V lost 4 bases and J lost 1, with 13 bases in between. The germline V gene has CDR1 SQVTM and CDR2 ANQGSEA. The CDR3 sequence is CSVALAGRNTEAFF. CDR3 in DNA: TGCAGCGTTGCATTGGCGGGGAGGAACACTGAAGCTTTCTTT.